The 14 T cell receptor beta chains reported below all come from one sample, sequenced in a study of OX40 agonist ivuxolimab in advanced cancers. Assay: immunoSEQ multiplex PCR; the TCRdb copy retains only in-frame clones and omits some. This table has about 23,000 clones, roughly 71% appearing once. The specimen comprised CD4+ or CD8+ T cells sorted from blood, sampled in a trial of the OX40 agonist ivuxolimab. The source is an adult with an advanced solid tumor such as melanoma, head and neck, liver or kidney cancer.

This clone occurred a few times. The V and J genes are TRBV6-6 and TRBJ2-7; D perhaps matches TRBD1 (6 bases). This CDR3 contains 12 residues. Trimming took 7 bases from V and 4 from J, leaving 11 bases between them. Germline values: CDR1 MNHNY, CDR2 SVGAGI (reference sequence). The chain's CDR3 is CASKDRGYEQYF. CDR3 in DNA: TGTGCCAGCAAGGACAGAGGGTACGAGCAGTACTTC.

The rearrangement uses TRBV18 and TRBJ2-3; TRBD2 might be the D (6 bases). The V and J ends lost 2 bases and 4 bases respectively, with 13 bases between them. CDR3 length: 15 amino acids. The germline gives CDR1 KGHSH, CDR2 LQKENI. The CDR3 DNA is TGTGCCAGCTCACCAAGGGACTCCGGGGCAGATACGCAGTATTTT. Protein product: CASSPRDSGADTQYF.

The rearrangement uses TRBV30 and TRBJ2-1; TRBD2 agrees at 13 bases. The germline V gene has CDR1 GTSNPN and CDR2 SVGIG (reference sequence). This CDR3 has 20 residues. The trim removed 1 base at V and 0 bases at J, leaving 12 bases unmatched. CDR3 sequence: CAWSAGTSGVLTSSYNEQFF. The CDR3 bases are TGTGCCTGGAGTGCCGGGACTAGCGGGGTTCTTACTAGCTCCTACAATGAGCAGTTCTTC.

This rearrangement joins TRBV2 to TRBJ1-2, with D perhaps matching TRBD1 (5 bases). Germline V gene data show CDR1 as SNHLY and CDR2 as FYNNEI. The length of the CDR3 is 14 residues. V dropped 4 bases and J dropped 0 bases, with 9 bases sitting between them. The DNA for the CDR3 is TGTGCCAGCAGTGGACTGGGGCCTAACTATGGCTACACCTTC. Translation gives CASSGLGPNYGYTF.

The CDR3 nucleotides are TGTGCCAGCAGCTTGGTCCTAGCGGGAGCAGATACGCAGTATTTT. This codes for CASSLVLAGADTQYF. The chain couples TRBV5-6 to TRBJ2-3; 10 bases map to TRBD2. Germline CDR1 SGHDT, CDR2 YYEEEE. V shed 0 bases, J shed 4 bases, and the junction held 2 bases outside the gene matches. The CDR3 loop spans 15 amino acids.

The rearrangement joins TRBV4-3 to TRBJ2-5, with D perhaps matching TRBD2 (7 bases). Trimming shortened V by 0 bases and J by 10 bases, and 12 bases separated the two germline ends. This CDR3 comprises 13 residues. Looked up from germline, CDR1 is LGHNA and CDR2 is YSLEER. The chain's CDR3 is CASSQDYGGRQYF. CDR3 DNA sequence: TGCGCCAGCAGCCAAGATTACGGGGGGCGCCAGTACTTC.

The genes are TRBV19 and TRBJ1-5; D is uncertain. This CDR3 has 16 amino acids. Germline-derived CDR1 and CDR2 are LNHDA and SQIVND (reference sequence). V gave up 0 bases and J gave up 5 bases, with 14 bases separating them. The CDR3 loop is CASSIDKTHRDQPQHF. The DNA for the CDR3 is TGTGCCAGTAGTATAGATAAGACGCATAGAGATCAGCCCCAGCATTTT. The full variable domain, completed using reference TRBV19 and TRBJ1-5, is DGGITQSPKYLFRKEGQNVTLSCEQNLNHDAMYWYRQDPGQGLRLIYYSQIVNDFQKGDIAEGYSVSREKKESFPLTVTSAQKNPTAFYLCASSIDKTHRDQPQHFGDGTRLSIL.

CDR3: CASSSPGRVRSPLHF. DNA of the CDR3: TGTGCCAGCAGTTCCCCGGGACGGGTGAGGTCACCCCTCCACTTT. V usage is TRBV28 and J usage is TRBJ1-6; D is possibly TRBD1 (5 bases). Trimming pared 4 bases from V and 10 bases from J, leaving 17 bases between. The CDR3 has 15 amino acids. Germline V gives CDR1 MDHEN, CDR2 SYDVKM.

Here the CDR3 reads CASSQDLEGSGANVLTF. The CDR3 DNA follows: TGTGCCAGCAGCCAAGATCTTGAGGGGTCTGGGGCCAACGTCCTGACTTTC. This chain uses TRBV4-2 with TRBJ2-6; possibly TRBD1 or TRBD2 for D (5 bases each). The CDR3 is 17 amino acids. The ends were cut back, 0 bases at V and 1 base at J, with 10 bases in the middle. Germline CDR1 reads LGHNA; CDR2 reads YNFKEQ.

The rearrangement joins TRBV11-2 to TRBJ2-2; 9 bases map to TRBD2. This CDR3 comprises 15 residues. V lost 4 bases to trimming and J lost 6 bases; unmatched junction nucleotides: 6. Germline V gene data show CDR1 as SGHAT and CDR2 as FQNNGV. The DNA for the CDR3 is TGTGCCAGCAGCTCCGGGACTAGCTTCGCCGGGGAGCTGTTTTTT. Translated, it gives CASSSGTSFAGELFF. Full variable domain (remainder filled in from reference TRBV11-2 and TRBJ2-2): EAGVAQSPRYKIIEKRQSVAFWCNPISGHATLYWYQQILGQGPKLLIQFQNNGVVDDSQLPKDRFSAERLKGVDSTLKIQPAKLEDSAVYLCASSSGTSFAGELFFGEGSRLTVL.

The chain links TRBV28 to TRBJ2-7; no clear D. Trimming removed 6 bases from V and 4 bases from J, with 13 bases in between. The CDR3 runs 13 residues. Germline CDR1 MDHEN, CDR2 SYDVKM. In nucleotides, the CDR3 is TGTGCCAGCAGGATTGGGGTGTTATACGAGCAGTACTTC. It encodes CASRIGVLYEQYF. Complete variable domain (other parts from reference TRBV28 and TRBJ2-7): DVKVTQSSRYLVKRTGEKVFLECVQDMDHENMFWYRQDPGLGLRLIYFSYDVKMKEKGDIPEGYSVSREKKERFSLILESASTNQTSMYLCASRIGVLYEQYFGPGTRLTVT.

V gene TRBV4-1 combines with J gene TRBJ2-3, with D perhaps matching TRBD1 (7 bases). The length of the CDR3 is 18 residues. V shed 0 bases and J shed 2 bases, with 18 bases lying between them. The V gene's germline CDR1 is MGHRA and CDR2 YSYEKL. CDR3 DNA sequence: TGCGCCAGCAGCCAAGATCCCCACAGGGGAGGATTCACAGATACGCAGTATTTT. Translated: CASSQDPHRGGFTDTQYF.

The gene calls are TRBV5-6 and TRBJ1-6; 7 nucleotides align to TRBD1. V trimming: 4 bases; J trimming: 10 bases; junction bases outside the gene matches: 8. Germline V CDR1 and CDR2: SGHDT, YYEEEE. This CDR3 is built from 14 residues. CDR3 nucleotides: TGTGCCAGCAGCGCGACAGGGCTTTACTCACCCCTCCACTTT. This codes for CASSATGLYSPLHF.

The chain joins TRBV30 to TRBJ1-3; D is unresolved. V lost 4 bases and J 2 bases, leaving 3 bases between the germline ends. The CDR3 runs 11 residues. Germline V gene sequence: CDR1 GTSNPN, CDR2 SVGIG (reference sequence). CDR3 residues: CAWKTGNTIYF. In DNA, the CDR3 is TGTGCCTGGAAGACTGGAAACACCATATATTTT.